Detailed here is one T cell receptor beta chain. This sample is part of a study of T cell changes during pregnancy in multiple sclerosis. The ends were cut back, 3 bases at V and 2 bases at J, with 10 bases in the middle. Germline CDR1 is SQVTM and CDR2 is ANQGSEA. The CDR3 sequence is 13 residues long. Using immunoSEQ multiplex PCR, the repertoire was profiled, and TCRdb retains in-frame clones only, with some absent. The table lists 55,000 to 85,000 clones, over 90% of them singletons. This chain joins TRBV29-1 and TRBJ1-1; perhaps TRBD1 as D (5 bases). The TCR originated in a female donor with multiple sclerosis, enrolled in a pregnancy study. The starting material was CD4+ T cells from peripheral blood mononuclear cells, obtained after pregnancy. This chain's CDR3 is CSVETTANTEAFF. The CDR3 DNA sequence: TGCAGCGTTGAGACGACAGCAAACACTGAAGCTTTCTTT. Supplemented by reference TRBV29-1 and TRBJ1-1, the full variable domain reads SAVISQKPSRDICQRGTSLTIQCQVDSQVTMMFWYRQQPGQSLTLIATANQGSEATYESGFVIDKFPISRPNLTFSTLTVSNMSPEDSSIYLCSVETTANTEAFFGQGTRLTVV.